Listed here are 21 T cell receptor beta chains from one sample, sequenced in a study of blood T cell repertoires in COVID-19. The protocol was immunoSEQ multiplex PCR, while the TCRdb copy is restricted to in-frame clones and leaves out a portion. The repertoire holds 250,000 to 300,000 clones, with around 90% as singletons. What was sequenced was PBMCs or T cells enriched from blood (not recorded which). These receptors all come from a woman in her thirties or forties with acute COVID-19.

This clone came up a few times. This chain links TRBV4-1 with TRBJ1-5; tentatively, D is TRBD1 (6 bases). CDR1 is MGHRA, CDR2 YSYEKL, per germline. V lost 0 bases and J 3 bases, leaving 9 bases between the germline ends. This CDR3 region has 15 residues. The DNA of the CDR3 is TGCGCCAGCAGCCAAGATGGACAGTTCAATCAGCCCCAGCATTTT. Translated, it gives CASSQDGQFNQPQHF.

The chain joins TRBV7-2 to TRBJ2-5; TRBD1 matches at 9 bases. J lost 1 base, V lost 0 bases, and 0 bases had no gene match. CDR3 size: 15 residues. Germline V lookup: CDR1 SGHTA, CDR2 FQGNSA. CDR3 in DNA: TGTGCCAGCAGCTTAGCGACAGGGGGCCAAGAGACCCAGTACTTC. Its translation is CASSLATGGQETQYF.

This sequence joins TRBV7-9 and TRBJ1-2; perhaps TRBD1 as D (6 bases). The CDR3 has 16 residues. V was shortened by 5 bases and J by 7 bases, with 23 bases between the two germline ends. Germline CDR1 is SEHNR and CDR2 is FQNEAQ (reference sequence). CDR3 amino acids: CASSPSTTGLARGYTF. CDR3 sequence (DNA): TGTGCCAGCAGCCCTAGCACTACAGGGCTCGCCCGTGGCTACACCTTC.

This rearrangement joins TRBV2 to TRBJ1-1; 7 bases are a match to TRBD1. There are 14 residues in the CDR3. The J segment lost 3 bases and the V segment lost 4 bases, leaving 5 bases of the junction unmatched. CDR1 and CDR2 (germline): SNHLY, FYNNEI. CDR3 loop: CASSGRQGDTEAFF. CDR3 sequence (DNA): TGTGCCAGCAGTGGACGACAGGGAGACACTGAAGCTTTCTTT.

The chain carries TRBV5-1 and TRBJ1-1; tentative D call: TRBD1 (5 bases). CDR3 length: 15 residues. The germline V gene encodes CDR1 SGHRS and CDR2 YFSETQ. With 0 bases removed from V and 4 bases from J, the gap between germline ends came to 13 bases. The CDR3 DNA sequence: TGCGCCAGCAGCTTGGGAGACAGCCTAATCACTGAAGCTTTCTTT. Residues: CASSLGDSLITEAFF.

This sequence joins TRBV7-6 and TRBJ2-1; perhaps TRBD1 as D (6 bases). This CDR3 has 15 amino acids. Per germline, CDR1 SGHVS and CDR2 FNYEAQ. V was clipped by 5 bases and J by 3 bases, with 14 bases between them. As DNA, the CDR3 is TGTGCCAGCAGCCTCCGGGACACCGGCTACAATGAGCAGTTCTTC. This encodes CASSLRDTGYNEQFF.

V usage is TRBV21-1 and J usage is TRBJ1-5. TRBV21-1 is a listed pseudogene. The CDR3 loop spans 15 amino acids. CDR3 in DNA: TGTGCCGGGTACCCCGGGGGGAAGGACAATCAGCCCCAGCATTTT. Translating it yields CAGYPGGKDNQPQHF.

The chain links TRBV10-3 to TRBJ2-3; 9 nucleotides line up with TRBD1. This CDR3 contains 15 residues. Losses at the gene ends were 2 bases for V and 7 bases for J; bases not matched to a gene: 7. Germline V gene lookup returns CDR1 ENHRY and CDR2 SYGVKD. The CDR3 here is CAISEGTGYSNTQYF. CDR3 coding DNA: TGTGCCATCAGTGAGGGGACAGGGTATTCAAATACGCAGTATTTT.

V gene TRBV2 combines with J gene TRBJ2-6, with 8 bases identical to TRBD1. The CDR3 spans 17 residues. Germline loops: CDR1 SNHLY, CDR2 FYNNEI. Unmatched junction bases numbered 6, after V lost 5 bases and J lost 0 bases. The CDR3 protein is CASSPGQASSGANVLTF. The CDR3 bases are TGTGCCAGCAGTCCGGGACAGGCAAGCTCTGGGGCCAACGTCCTGACTTTC.

The chain uses TRBV3-1 (or the pseudogene TRBV3-2) and TRBJ2-3; D remains unclear. Germline CDR1 is LGHDT and CDR2 is YNNKEL (reference sequence). Deletions cut 4 bases from V and 3 bases from J, with 17 bases between. The CDR3 extends over 16 amino acids. The CDR3, as DNA: TGTGCCAGCAGCCCGGTGGTTCCCAAGAGGACAGATACGCAGTATTTT. This codes for CASSPVVPKRTDTQYF.

The rearrangement uses TRBV29-1 and TRBJ2-5; maybe TRBD1 (6 bases). Germline loops: CDR1 SQVTM, CDR2 ANQGSEA. CDR3 length: 13 amino acids. V lost 3 bases to trimming and J lost 3 bases, with 11 bases between them. The CDR3 DNA follows: TGCAGCGTTGAGGGAAGGGGGAAAGAGACCCAGTACTTC. It is translated as CSVEGRGKETQYF.

The chain employs TRBV28 and TRBJ1-1, with 9 bases matching TRBD1. This CDR3 is 13 amino acids long. Germline-derived CDR1 and CDR2 are MDHEN and SYDVKM. The V and J ends lost 8 bases and 6 bases, in that order; junction bases with no gene match: 7. The CDR3 is CASWGQGTPEAFF. The CDR3 region has the DNA TGTGCCAGCTGGGGACAGGGAACACCTGAAGCTTTCTTT.

This sequence joins TRBV19 and TRBJ1-3; 7 positions agree with TRBD1. This CDR3 is 14 amino acids long. With V trimmed by 9 bases and J by 2 bases, 7 bases remained unmatched. Germline loops: CDR1 LNHDA, CDR2 SQIVND (reference sequence). CDR3 sequence reads: CASTLDRAGNTIYF. CDR3 nucleotides: TGTGCCAGCACCCTCGACAGGGCTGGAAACACCATATATTTT.

This clone has just one count. V usage is TRBV4-2 and J usage is TRBJ2-1; D uncertain. Trimming took 3 bases from V and 4 from J, leaving 7 bases between them. There are 13 residues in the CDR3. The germline gives CDR1 LGHNA, CDR2 YNFKEQ. CDR3 in DNA: TGTGCCAGCAGCCAGGCCAGGTACAATGAGCAGTTCTTC. Translating gives CASSQARYNEQFF.

J is TRBJ1-3 and V is TRBV4-1; maybe TRBD1 (5 bases). CDR1 is MGHRA and CDR2 is YSYEKL in the germline V gene. The V gene lost 0 bases and the J gene lost 1 base, with 22 bases spanning the gap. CDR3 length equals 20 residues. The CDR3 is CASSQEGLDGGSVSGNTIYF. CDR3 coding DNA: TGCGCCAGCAGCCAAGAAGGCCTTGACGGGGGATCGGTTTCTGGAAACACCATATATTTT.

The rearrangement links TRBV5-1 to TRBJ1-2; possibly TRBD1 for D (6 bases). CDR1 and CDR2 (germline): SGHRS, YFSETQ. Trimming removed 0 bases from V and 4 bases from J, with 10 bases in between. The CDR3 is 14 residues long. CDR3 DNA: TGCGCCAGCAGCTTGGGGCAGGGGCCCTATGGCTACACCTTC. Translation gives CASSLGQGPYGYTF.

This chain links TRBV9 with TRBJ2-5, with 9 bases that match TRBD2. Germline V gives CDR1 SGDLS, CDR2 YYNGEE. Germline trimming cut 3 bases from V and 1 base from J; bases unmatched to any gene: 13. The CDR3 sequence is 18 residues long. The DNA of the CDR3 is TGTGCCAGCAGCGCCCCCGGGGCGGGAGGGCCTTTCCAAGAGACCCAGTACTTC. Its translation is CASSAPGAGGPFQETQYF.

The chain employs TRBV6-2 or TRBV6-3 and TRBJ1-2, with D possibly being TRBD1 (6 bases). Germline CDR1 is MNHEY and CDR2 is SVGEGT. This CDR3 spans 13 amino acids. V was shortened by 2 bases and J by 4 bases, with 8 bases between the two germline ends. DNA of the CDR3: TGTGCCAGCAGTTACGTACAGGGCTATGGCTACACCTTC. Encoded protein: CASSYVQGYGYTF.

This clone appeared a few times. This chain connects TRBV19 to TRBJ1-1; D possibly corresponds to TRBD1 (6 bases). The CDR3 covers 15 residues. CDR1 is LNHDA, CDR2 SQIVND, per germline (reference sequence). V was trimmed by 5 bases and J by 0 bases, leaving 13 bases between them. CDR3 residues: CASSAGVLMNTEAFF. CDR3 sequence (DNA): TGTGCCAGTAGTGCAGGGGTTCTTATGAACACTGAAGCTTTCTTT.

This clone was seen a single time. The chain joins TRBV29-1 to TRBJ2-7, with D possibly TRBD2 on 5 matching bases. The CDR3 is 13 amino acids. Per the germline V gene, CDR1 is SQVTM and CDR2 is ANQGSEA. Trimming cost V 5 bases and J 3 bases, with 14 bases left between them. The CDR3 reads CSVRPPEGYEQYF. As DNA, the CDR3 is TGCAGCGTTCGCCCCCCAGAGGGCTACGAGCAGTACTTC.

In its sample, this clone was seen once. The chain has TRBV6-6 and TRBJ1-4; D might be TRBD1 (5 bases). Germline V gene lookup returns CDR1 MNHNY and CDR2 SVGAGI (reference sequence). V gave up 6 bases and J gave up 9 bases, with 17 bases separating them. The CDR3 runs to 14 residues. The CDR3 region is CASSPPGGVQKLFF. The CDR3 DNA reads TGTGCCAGCAGCCCCCCGGGGGGGGTTCAAAAACTGTTTTTT.